This T cell receptor (beta chain) was identified in a study of blood T cell repertoires in COVID-19. Overall study context: Sample material is recorded as cDNA or gDNA derived from T cells, B-cell-depleted T cells, or PBMCs.

Here immunoSEQ multiplex PCR was the method, and the copy in TCRdb shows in-frame clones only, minus some. The sample shows 90,000 to 100,000 clones, around 84% of them seen only once. The CDR3 contains 15 residues. The ends were cut back, 6 bases at V and 3 bases at J, with 14 bases in the middle. The germline V gene encodes CDR1 SNHLY and CDR2 FYNNEI. The TCR was taken from a man in his sixties or seventies with active or convalescent COVID-19. The chain recombines TRBV2 with TRBJ2-2, with D perhaps TRBD2 (7 bases). What was sequenced was peripheral blood. The chain's CDR3 is CASRDGGPYTGELFF. The CDR3 DNA sequence: TGTGCCAGCAGAGACGGGGGGCCCTACACCGGGGAGCTGTTTTTT.